This TCR beta chain came from a study of T-cell memory formation after mild COVID-19. The overall study: Among the donors, TCR clusters were largely specific to each donor.

5'RACE with constant-segment primers built TCRalpha and TCRbeta cDNA libraries with UMIs. Each CDR3 protein is one row after TCRdb ran MiXCR on the 5' RACE reads. The data show some 600,000 distinct CDR3 sequences, approximately 15% seen once. This clonotype showed up just a few times. Its antigen is undetermined. Overall study findings and caveats: Those CD4+ clones that contracted were mainly in CM and EM (CD8+ ones in EMRA). The second-wave clones peaking on day 37 were not confirmed as SARS-CoV-2-specific.

The germline V gene encodes CDR1 SGHTA and CDR2 FQGTGA. V shed 4 bases, J shed 3 bases, and the junction held 4 bases outside the gene matches. There are 16 residues in the CDR3. This receptor was obtained from an adult woman who had mild COVID-19 (a few samples of this study predate the infection). Cell type and time point are not known. Source material: PBMCs or a T cell subset sorted from them (not recorded which). This chain joins TRBV7-3 and TRBJ2-2; 11 positions agree with TRBD1. CDR3: CASSSGQGADTGELFF. The DNA for the CDR3 is TGTGCCAGCAGCTCCGGACAGGGGGCCGACACCGGGGAGCTGTTTTTT.